A selection of T cell receptor beta chains follows, all from one sample in a study of blood T cell repertoires in COVID-19. Clones were read by immunoSEQ multiplex PCR, and TCRdb kept only the in-frame ones, dropping some. The data contain around 270,000 clones, roughly 88% of them seen just once; the ten biggest clones take up 3.1%. Sequencing was done on a sample of PBMCs or T cells enriched from blood (not recorded which). The origin of the receptors is a middle-aged woman who had been exposed to COVID-19. The CDR3 runs from the conserved cysteine through the conserved F or W. The D gene is left open where the match is weak. A row's size may be missing; if present it is once, few, many or a size class.

>TRBJ2-5|NA|once|TRBV5-1
TGCGCCAGCAATTTCGGGTTTAGTGAGACCCAGTACTTC
CASNFGFSETQYF
>TRBJ2-5|NA|NA|TRBV7-2
TGTGCCAGCAGCTTCCAGGGCCAGCGGGTAGAGACCCAGTACTTC
CASSFQGQRVETQYF
>TRBJ2-1|TRBD2|NA|TRBV12-5
TGTGCTAGTGGTTTGGACCTAGCGGGGATCTCCTACAATGAGCAGTTCTTC
CASGLDLAGISYNEQFF
>TRBJ1-1|TRBD1|NA|TRBV30
TGTGCCTGGAGTGTGGGACAGAGAACTGAAGCTTTCTTT
CAWSVGQRTEAFF
>TRBJ2-7|NA|NA|TRBV6-5
TGTGCCAGCAGTTACTCGGGGCTCTCCTACGAGCAGTACTTC
CASSYSGLSYEQYF
>TRBJ2-3|NA|NA|TRBV5-1
TGCGCCAGCAGGGAGACCGGCACAGATACGCAGTATTTT
CASRETGTDTQYF
>TRBJ2-3|TRBD2|few|TRBV7-2
TGTGCCAGCAGCTTAGTAGGGGGACTAGCTTCAAGTGGCGGGACGCAGTATTTT
CASSLVGGLASSGGTQYF
>TRBJ2-7|NA|NA|TRBV28
TGTGCCAGCAGTCCGTGGGACTCCTTGAGCTCCTACGAGCAGTACTTC
CASSPWDSLSSYEQYF
>TRBJ2-1|NA|NA|TRBV24-1
TGTGCCACCACTCCGAGTCGAGGGCAGGGGAATAATGAGCAGTTCTTC
CATTPSRGQGNNEQFF
>TRBJ2-3|NA|NA|TRBV20-1
TGCAGTGCTAGTGGGGACTTAAGCACAGATACGCAGTATTTT
CSASGDLSTDTQYF
>TRBJ1-2|NA|NA|TRBV30
TGTGCCTGGAGTATACAGTTGGCCTATGGCTACACCTTC
CAWSIQLAYGYTF
>TRBJ1-2|TRBD1|NA|TRBV7-3
TGTGCCAGCAGCTCACACGGTAGGGGGCGCGATGGCTACACCTTC
CASSSHGRGRDGYTF
>TRBJ1-5|NA|NA|TRBV19
TGTGCCAGTAGTATAGATGGCGGGGCAAATCAGCCCCAGCATTTT
CASSIDGGANQPQHF
>TRBJ2-6|TRBD1|NA|TRBV29-1
TGCAGCGTCTTCGGGACAGGGTCTGGGGCCAACGTCCTGACTTTC
CSVFGTGSGANVLTF
>TRBJ2-1|NA|NA|TRBV18
TGTGCCAGCTCACCACCCAGCGGAAGGGATGATGAGCAGTTCTTC
CASSPPSGRDDEQFF
>TRBJ2-1|TRBD2|NA|TRBV25-1
TGTGCCAGCAACCTGGGGAGCGGGAGAACCCATCTCTCCAATGAGCAGTTCTTC
CASNLGSGRTHLSNEQFF
>TRBJ1-5|NA|NA|TRBV7-8
TGTGCCAGCAGCCGTATTGGGGCAGATAGCAATCAGCCCCAGCATTTT
CASSRIGADSNQPQHF
>TRBJ1-4|TRBD1|NA|TRBV27
TGTGCCAGCAGTTTAAGGGGGCTGGCTAATGAAAAACTGTTTTTT
CASSLRGLANEKLFF
>TRBJ2-1|TRBD1|once|TRBV6-2/TRBV6-3
TGTGCCAGCAGCCCAGCGGGACAGGGTTCTCGGGAGCAGTTCTTC
CASSPAGQGSREQFF
>TRBJ2-3|TRBD2|NA|TRBV5-4
TGTGCCAGCAGCTTGAAGACTAGCGGAACAGATACGCAGTATTTT
CASSLKTSGTDTQYF
>TRBJ1-2|NA|NA|TRBV27
TGTGCCAGCAGTTCATACAGGGATTCTAACTATGGCTACACCTTC
CASSSYRDSNYGYTF
>TRBJ1-1|NA|NA|TRBV19
TGTGCCAGTAGTACGGGACACCGGAACACTGAAGCTTTCTTT
CASSTGHRNTEAFF
>TRBJ2-7|NA|once|TRBV30
TGTGCCTGGAGTGAGGCGGGCCCCGAGCAGTACTTC
CAWSEAGPEQYF
>TRBJ2-5|NA|NA|TRBV27
TGTGCCAGCAGTCAGGGATTACTATGGGAGACCCAGTACTTC
CASSQGLLWETQYF
>TRBJ2-1|NA|NA|TRBV19
TGTGCCAGTAGTATCCTGAGTCCCAGGCCCAATGAGCAGTTCTTC
CASSILSPRPNEQFF
>TRBJ1-2|TRBD1|NA|TRBV7-2
TGTGCCAGCAGCTTCATACAGGGGAACGGCTACACCTTC
CASSFIQGNGYTF
>TRBJ1-3|NA|few|TRBV5-6
TGTGCCAGCAGCTTAAGGGGCGGGAGAGACACCATATATTTT
CASSLRGGRDTIYF
>TRBJ2-1|TRBD2|NA|TRBV15
TGTGCCACCAGCAACAACGCACTAGCGGGATTGGGCAATGAGCAGTTCTTC
CATSNNALAGLGNEQFF
>TRBJ2-1|TRBD1|NA|TRBV6-5
TGTGCCAGCAGTCGGACAGGGAGGAATGAGCAGTTCTTC
CASSRTGRNEQFF
>TRBJ1-6|NA|NA|TRBV5-5
TGTGCCAGCAGCTTGGGAGTCGTCAATTCACCCCTCCACTTT
CASSLGVVNSPLHF
>TRBJ2-1|TRBD2|NA|TRBV2
TGTGCCAGCAGCCCAATCCCGGGACTAGCGGGGGACAAGCAGTTCTTC
CASSPIPGLAGDKQFF